One T cell receptor beta chain is described in this entry. CDR1 and CDR2 from the germline V gene are LNHDA and SQIVND (reference sequence). Trimming at V came to 5 bases and at J to 2 bases, leaving 3 bases not matched to a gene. The CDR3 contains 15 residues. Data came from immunoSEQ multiplex PCR; TCRdb stores just in-frame clones and leaves some out. The sample contains roughly 85,000 clones, more than 60% of which appear only once. This record comes from a study of blood T cell repertoires in COVID-19. Study at large: PBMCs, B-cell-depleted T cells, or T cells provided the cDNA or gDNA that made up the material.

This TCR was recovered from a human donor in a cohort sampled during active COVID-19. Sequenced input: peripheral blood. This rearrangement joins TRBV19 to TRBJ1-3, with TRBD1 matching 10 bases. CDR3 in DNA: TGTGCCAGTAGTCCTGGGACAGGGGCTGGAAACACCATATATTTT. Residues: CASSPGTGAGNTIYF.